This TCR beta chain was identified in a study of tumor and adjacent non-tumor tissue in lung cancer. Study summary: Stage I to III disease affected 10 men and roughly five women aged about 30 to 85.

Study-wide results and limits: In normal lung, the top 100 clones were significantly more dominant than in tumor.

To note about this clonotype: Its target is unknown. This may arise from a read error, as a much more abundant clone is one base away.

Trimming removed 3 bases at V and 1 base at J, with 10 bases between. Germline loops: CDR1 SGHNT, CDR2 YYREEE (reference sequence). The CDR3 is 14 residues long. This sample's RNA came from whole unsorted tissue. More than 3 cm separated this lung sample from the edge of the tumor. Donors were chemotherapy-naive, newly diagnosed lung cancer surgical patients in China, August–late 2014. TCRbeta libraries were built with three rounds of nested PCR, modified from ARM-PCR. TCRdb called the multiplex PCR reads again in MiXCR, with one record for every CDR3 protein. Among 70,000 to 90,000 distinct CDR3 sequences listed, roughly 80% were seen once.

The V call is TRBV5-4, the J call TRBJ1-2; TRBD1 is a possible D gene (5 bases). The receptor comes from a man in his sixties with non-small cell lung cancer. What was sequenced was distant non-tumor lung tissue. CDR3 nucleotide sequence: TGTGCCAGCAGCTCCCAGGACAATAACTATGGCTACACCTTC. Translating gives CASSSQDNNYGYTF.